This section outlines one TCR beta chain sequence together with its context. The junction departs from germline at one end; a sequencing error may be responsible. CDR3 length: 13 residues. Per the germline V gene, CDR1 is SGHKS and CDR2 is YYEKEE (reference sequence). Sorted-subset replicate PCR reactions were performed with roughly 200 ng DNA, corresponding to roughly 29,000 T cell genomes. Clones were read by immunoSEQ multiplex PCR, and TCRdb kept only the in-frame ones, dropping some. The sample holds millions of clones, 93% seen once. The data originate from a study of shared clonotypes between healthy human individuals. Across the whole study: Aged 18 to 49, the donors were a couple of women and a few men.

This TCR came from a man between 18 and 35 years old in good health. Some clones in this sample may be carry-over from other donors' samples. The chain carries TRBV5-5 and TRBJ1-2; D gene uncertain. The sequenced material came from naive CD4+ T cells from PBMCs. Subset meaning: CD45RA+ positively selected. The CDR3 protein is CASRLEVGGGYTF. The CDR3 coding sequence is TGTGCCAGCAGGTTGGAGGTGGGAGGTGGCTACACCTTC.